This TCR beta chain derives from a study of early T cells in non-severe SARS-CoV-2 infection. Study in general: Alpha and beta chains were unpaired, from unsorted whole-blood bulk RNA. Study-wide findings and caveats: Matching results from VDJdb favored anti-spike CD8 responses, leaving private and CD4 specificities undetected.

This clonotype was detected ten times or more. Its specificity is not known. cDNA molecules, individually, were tagged with unique molecular identifiers. TCRdb passed the 5' RACE reads through MiXCR, listing each CDR3 protein once. This sample has about 66,000 distinct CDR3 sequences, with around 20% found just once. The V end was cut by 7 bases, the J end by 2 bases, with 18 bases between. There are 15 residues in the CDR3. The germline CDR1 and CDR2 sequences are DFQATT and SNEGSKA (reference sequence). The receptor was isolated from an adult who was a healthcare worker with PCR-confirmed SARS-CoV-2 infection or an uninfected control (not recorded which). The starting material was whole blood, obtained at baseline. The rearrangement links TRBV20-1 to TRBJ1-5; perhaps TRBD1 as D (5 bases). CDR3 sequence reads: CSVGLRGAGNQPQHF. The CDR3 DNA reads TGCAGTGTAGGCTTACGGGGCGCGGGCAATCAGCCCCAGCATTTT.